These 21 T cell receptor beta chains originate from one sample sequenced in a study of response to subunit inactivated influenza vaccine (dated 2018 in TCRdb). Libraries were constructed by RT-PCR. TCRdb names Illumina HiSeq 2500 as the instrument used. Starting from the raw public reads, TCRdb applied fastp trimming at Q25, assembled clones with MiXCR and retained in-frame beta chains. Under each unique CDR3 protein, matching rows form one entry showing the most common genes and DNA. The sample table records under 200,000 distinct CDR3 sequences; about 10% of these occur just once. The ten top clones hold approximately 35% of the sample. The specimen comprised CD8+ T cells sorted from PBMCs, sampled around 25 months after vaccination. The origin of the receptors is a man between 45 and 75 years old who received an inactivated influenza vaccine. Donor details come from another sample of the same person, matched by shared clones.

V and J are TRBV5-6 and TRBJ2-7, with a tentative D call TRBD2 (5 bases). The CDR3 sequence is 17 residues long. V was cut by 0 bases and J by 0 bases, with 16 bases left in between. Germline V gene lookup returns CDR1 SGHDT and CDR2 YYEEEE. The chain's CDR3 is CASSLGATSFSSYEQYF. As DNA, the CDR3 is TGTGCCAGCAGCTTGGGAGCAACTAGTTTCAGCTCCTACGAGCAGTACTTC.

The chain couples TRBV27 to TRBJ2-7; TRBD2 might be the D (6 bases). From germline, CDR1 is MNHEY and CDR2 SMNVEV (reference sequence). Between the trimmed V and J ends, which lost 2 bases and 3 bases, there was a span of 17 bases. The CDR3 covers 16 residues. The CDR3 protein is CASSLGAGDTFYEQYF. The CDR3 nucleotides read TGTGCCAGCAGTTTAGGAGCGGGCGACACCTTCTACGAGCAGTACTTC.

This clonotype was recorded a few times. The chain couples TRBV5-1 to TRBJ1-2; TRBD1 might be the D (5 bases). V shed 0 bases and J shed 6 bases, with 9 bases lying between them. The CDR3 runs 13 residues. Germline V gene sequence: CDR1 SGHRS, CDR2 YFSETQ. CDR3: CASSLARGDGYTF. CDR3 sequence (DNA): TGCGCCAGCAGCTTGGCCCGGGGGGATGGCTACACCTTC.

This clonotype appeared a few times. The chain recombines TRBV2 with TRBJ1-5; D not resolved. In germline, CDR1 is SNHLY, CDR2 FYNNEI. The CDR3 has 15 residues. V lost 3 bases and J 0 bases, leaving 9 bases between the germline ends. The CDR3 bases are TGTGCCAGCAGTGAGTGGCAGGATAGCAATCAGCCCCAGCATTTT. It translates to CASSEWQDSNQPQHF.

The sample holds a few counts of this clonotype. The rearrangement joins TRBV20-1 to TRBJ1-1; D is ambiguous. V dropped 3 bases and J dropped 0 bases, with 8 bases sitting between them. Per the germline V gene, CDR1 is DFQATT and CDR2 is SNEGSKA (reference sequence). The CDR3 is 13 amino acids. As DNA, the CDR3 is TGCAGTGCTAGGGCGGTGATGAACACTGAAGCTTTCTTT. Translation gives CSARAVMNTEAFF.

This clonotype was detected only a few times. J is TRBJ2-1 and V is TRBV13; D ambiguous. Germline V lookup: CDR1 PRHDT, CDR2 FYEKMQ (reference sequence). The CDR3 sequence is 12 residues long. V gave up 4 bases and J gave up 10 bases, with 11 bases separating them. CDR3 region: CASSSPSIEQFF. The CDR3 nucleotides are TGTGCCAGCAGCTCCCCCTCTATAGAGCAGTTCTTC.

This chain connects TRBV11-2 to TRBJ1-2; possibly TRBD1 for D (6 bases). Trimming took off 0 bases at V and 8 bases at J, with 13 bases between the two ends. The germline V gene has CDR1 SGHAT and CDR2 FQNNGV. This CDR3 spans 14 amino acids. The CDR3 here is CASSLEVGGLGYTF. DNA for the CDR3: TGTGCCAGCAGCTTAGAGGTCGGGGGGCTAGGCTACACCTTC.

J is TRBJ2-1 and V is TRBV12-3 or TRBV12-4, with 10 bases matching TRBD1. J gave up 7 bases and V 6 bases, and 12 bases lay outside the gene matches. This CDR3 is built from 16 residues. The CDR3: CASRPGQGFGVNEQFF. As DNA, the CDR3 is TGTGCCAGCAGGCCGGGACAGGGGTTTGGTGTGAATGAGCAGTTCTTC.

The V gene is TRBV18, the J gene TRBJ2-1; D is undetermined. Germline loops: CDR1 KGHSH, CDR2 LQKENI. The CDR3 runs to 15 residues. The ends were cut back, 1 base at V and 5 bases at J, with 12 bases in the middle. The CDR3 protein is CASSPQVGVNNEQFF. Written as DNA, the CDR3 is TGTGCCAGCTCACCACAAGTTGGGGTGAACAATGAGCAGTTCTTC.

V is TRBV12-3 or TRBV12-4 and J is TRBJ1-6, with 9 bases that match TRBD1. CDR3 length: 15 amino acids. J gave up 5 bases and V 6 bases, and 5 bases lay outside the gene matches. CDR3 DNA: TGTGCCAGCAGCTCCGGGACAGGGAATAATTCACCCCTCCACTTT. Protein product: CASSSGTGNNSPLHF.

The chain employs TRBV29-1 and TRBJ2-7, with D perhaps being TRBD1 or TRBD2 (5 bases each). V lost 1 base, J lost 2 bases, and 12 bases lay in between. CDR1 is SQVTM and CDR2 is ANQGSEA in the germline V gene. The CDR3 is made up of 14 amino acids. The CDR3 DNA is TGCAGCGTTGAAGGGGACCGAGGAACCTACGAGCAGTACTTC. Amino acids: CSVEGDRGTYEQYF.

The chain joins TRBV12-3 or TRBV12-4 to TRBJ2-7, with a tentative D call TRBD1 (5 bases). The CDR3 contains 15 residues. Trimming removed 1 base at V and 5 bases at J, with 15 bases between. The CDR3 DNA reads as TGTGCCAGCAGTTTAGTCTTTACAGGCCCCCACGAGCAGTACTTC. Amino acid sequence: CASSLVFTGPHEQYF.

This chain connects TRBV2 to TRBJ2-7; TRBD1 aligns across 8 bases. This CDR3 region has 16 residues. V was clipped by 0 bases and J by 3 bases; unmatched bases: 7. CDR1 and CDR2 (germline): SNHLY, FYNNEI. CDR3: CASSEATTGALYEQYF. CDR3 DNA sequence: TGTGCCAGCAGTGAAGCGACGACAGGGGCTCTCTACGAGCAGTACTTC. Combining the CDR3 with reference TRBV2 and TRBJ2-7 gives the whole variable domain EPEVTQTPSHQVTQMGQEVILRCVPISNHLYFYWYRQILGQKVEFLVSFYNNEISEKSEIFDDQFSVERPDGSNFTLKIRSTKLEDSAMYFCASSEATTGALYEQYFGPGTRLTVT.

J is TRBJ2-1 and V is TRBV24-1, with D tentatively TRBD1 (6 bases). The CDR3 covers 14 residues. Germline CDR1 reads KGHDR; CDR2 reads SFDVKD. The V gene lost 2 bases and the J gene lost 5 bases, with 9 bases spanning the gap. CDR3 sequence: CATSDSGQHNEQFF. The CDR3 region has the DNA TGTGCCACCAGTGATTCAGGACAGCACAATGAGCAGTTCTTC.

This clonotype was seen only a few times. The genes are TRBV6-1 and TRBJ2-1; a possible D gene is TRBD2 (8 bases). The CDR3 length is 15 residues. The germline gives CDR1 MNHNS, CDR2 SASEGT. V was cut by 8 bases and J by 0 bases, with 14 bases left in between. The CDR3 bases are TGTGCCAGCCGGGGGGGACAGAACTCCTACAATGAGCAGTTCTTC. Translating it yields CASRGGQNSYNEQFF.

The V and J genes are TRBV7-9 and TRBJ1-2; no reliable D call. V was cut by 5 bases and J by 8 bases, with 21 bases left in between. The CDR3 loop spans 15 amino acids. CDR1 is SEHNR, CDR2 FQNEAQ, per germline (reference sequence). In DNA, the CDR3 is TGTGCCAGCAGCCCTGGTGCGGGGTTGTTGAGCGGCTACACCTTC. It is translated as CASSPGAGLLSGYTF.

The chain is built from TRBV4-1 and TRBJ1-1, with D unresolved. Germline V lookup: CDR1 MGHRA, CDR2 YSYEKL. This CDR3 has 14 residues. V shed 1 base and J shed 7 bases, with 13 bases lying between them. As DNA, the CDR3 is TGCGCCAGCAGCCAAGTCGCGGGCGAGGGTGAAGCTTTCTTT. This translates into CASSQVAGEGEAFF.

In its sample, this clonotype was seen a few times. V gene TRBV28 combines with J gene TRBJ2-1; 9 bases map to TRBD1. Trimming cost V 3 bases and J 7 bases; bases outside gene matches: 1. The length of the CDR3 is 13 residues. Germline V gene data show CDR1 as MDHEN and CDR2 as SYDVKM. Here the CDR3 reads CASSFGTGNEQFF. As DNA, the CDR3 is TGTGCCAGCAGTTTCGGGACAGGGAATGAGCAGTTCTTC.

Points on this clonotype: At one end, the junction sequence differs from germline, possibly due to a read error. This chain links TRBV3-1 with TRBJ2-4, with 11 bases fitting TRBD2. This CDR3 is 17 amino acids long. Per the germline V gene, CDR1 is LGHDT and CDR2 is YNNKEL (reference sequence). CDR3 in amino acids: CASSLWSSGGSKKIQYF. DNA for the CDR3: TGTGCCAGCAGTCTGTGGTCTAGCGGGGGGTCCAAAAAGATTCAGTACTTC.

The chain links TRBV4-3 to TRBJ2-1; 12 bases map to TRBD2. The ends lost 1 base at V and 8 bases at J; junction bases unmatched: 3. CDR3 length: 15 amino acids. Per the germline V gene, CDR1 is LGHNA and CDR2 is YSLEER. The CDR3 DNA follows: TGCGCCAGCAGCCAAGGACTAGCGGGGGTCTATGAGCAGTTCTTC. It translates to CASSQGLAGVYEQFF.

V and J are TRBV2 and TRBJ2-5; maybe TRBD1 (6 bases). Trimming shortened V by 7 bases and J by 1 base, and 16 bases separated the two germline ends. This CDR3 is built from 15 residues. The V gene's germline CDR1 is SNHLY and CDR2 FYNNEI. DNA for the CDR3: TGTGCCAGCAAGCTCTCCTTAGGGGGCCAAGAGACCCAGTACTTC. It codes for CASKLSLGGQETQYF. The full variable domain, its missing parts supplied by reference TRBV2 and TRBJ2-5, is EPEVTQTPSHQVTQMGQEVILRCVPISNHLYFYWYRQILGQKVEFLVSFYNNEISEKSEIFDDQFSVERPDGSNFTLKIRSTKLEDSAMYFCASKLSLGGQETQYFGPGTRLLVL.